This entry lists 20 T cell receptor beta chains sequenced from one sample in a study of technical replicates of blood from four donors (dated by TCRdb to 2016 to 2017). The library relied on the immunoSEQ multiplex PCR assay. TCRdb provides this immuneACCESS table in a form limited to in-frame rearrangements. Some clones are lacking; in checked studies, under half of them reflect an unresolved V gene, and why the rest are absent is not known. Counted in this sample were about 79,000 clones; approximately 91% of them appeared once. Together, the top ten hold 0.3% to 0.5% of the sample. Sequencing was performed on T cells isolated from PBMCs. The receptor set was obtained from a human donor in good health. Some clones in this sample may be carry-over from other donors' samples.

This chain links TRBV5-1 with TRBJ2-7; D is unclear. This CDR3 region has 11 residues. V gave up 2 bases and J gave up 3 bases, with 3 bases separating them. Germline V lookup: CDR1 SGHRS, CDR2 YFSETQ. The CDR3 here is CASSFGYEQYF. The CDR3, as DNA: TGCGCCAGCAGCTTCGGCTACGAGCAGTACTTC.

V and J are TRBV19 and TRBJ2-7, with a tentative D call TRBD2 (6 bases). The germline V and J ends were trimmed by 4 bases and 3 bases, with 13 bases remaining between them. Germline CDR1 and CDR2: LNHDA and SQIVND (reference sequence). The CDR3 contains 14 residues. The CDR3: CASSRGTDFYEQYF. The CDR3 bases are TGTGCCAGTAGTAGGGGGACTGATTTCTACGAGCAGTACTTC.

The genes are TRBV7-2 and TRBJ1-3; no clear D. CDR3 length: 14 amino acids. Germline loops: CDR1 SGHTA, CDR2 FQGNSA. V was cut by 5 bases and J by 4 bases, with 12 bases left in between. In DNA, the CDR3 is TGTGCCAGCAGCCCCCGTGCGCTAGGAAACACCATATATTTT. Protein product: CASSPRALGNTIYF.

CDR3 in amino acids: CASSIAFPVVQETQYF. Written as DNA, the CDR3 is TGTGCCAGTAGTATAGCCTTCCCGGTTGTGCAAGAGACCCAGTACTTC. V is TRBV19 and J is TRBJ2-5, with unresolved D. Trimming stripped 1 base from V and 2 bases from J, with 14 bases between. The CDR3 covers 16 residues. Germline values: CDR1 LNHDA, CDR2 SQIVND (reference sequence).

V usage is TRBV7-9 and J usage is TRBJ1-2, with 7 positions matching TRBD1. The length of the CDR3 is 15 residues. Germline V gene lookup returns CDR1 SEHNR and CDR2 FQNEAQ (reference sequence). V lost 1 base and J lost 3; bases outside the gene matches: 5. CDR3 residues: CASSLEGQPYYGYTF. The CDR3 nucleotides read TGTGCCAGCAGCTTAGAGGGACAGCCCTACTATGGCTACACCTTC.

V and J are TRBV5-1 and TRBJ2-7; 8 bases align to TRBD1. J lost 2 bases, V lost 1 base, and 2 bases had no gene match. Germline values: CDR1 SGHRS, CDR2 YFSETQ. This CDR3 has 14 residues. CDR3 sequence reads: CASSLQGATYEQYF. In DNA, the CDR3 is TGCGCCAGCAGCTTGCAGGGGGCAACCTACGAGCAGTACTTC.

This chain links TRBV28 with TRBJ2-3, with 11 bases that match TRBD2. This CDR3 region has 21 residues. Trimming removed 5 bases from V and 1 base from J; junction bases left unmatched: 20. Germline V lookup: CDR1 MDHEN, CDR2 SYDVKM. CDR3 protein: CASSPHVGYWGLAERTDTQYF. The CDR3 DNA reads TGTGCCAGCAGTCCTCATGTGGGGTATTGGGGACTAGCGGAGCGCACAGATACGCAGTATTTT.

This clone was seen a handful of times. V gene TRBV28 combines with J gene TRBJ1-2; 10 nucleotides line up with TRBD1. V lost 6 bases, J lost 4 bases, and 8 bases stayed unmatched. Germline V lookup: CDR1 MDHEN, CDR2 SYDVKM. The CDR3 sequence is 15 residues long. Here the CDR3 reads CASRGRQGAIYGYTF. The CDR3 DNA reads TGTGCCAGCAGGGGGCGACAGGGGGCCATCTATGGCTACACCTTC.

V usage is TRBV28 and J usage is TRBJ1-4; the D gene is possibly TRBD1 (6 bases). This CDR3 comprises 13 residues. CDR1 is MDHEN and CDR2 is SYDVKM in the germline V gene. V was cut by 6 bases and J by 8 bases, with 13 bases left in between. The CDR3 nucleotides read TGTGCCAGCAGAAAACAGGGCGACGAAAAACTGTTTTTT. This translates into CASRKQGDEKLFF.

This clone was found once. This rearrangement joins TRBV30 to TRBJ2-7, with D possibly being TRBD1 (5 bases). Germline V gene data show CDR1 as GTSNPN and CDR2 as SVGIG (reference sequence). Trimming took off 1 base at V and 4 bases at J, with 5 bases between the two ends. The CDR3 extends over 11 amino acids. This chain's CDR3 is CAWSAGYEQYF. DNA of the CDR3: TGTGCCTGGAGTGCAGGGTACGAGCAGTACTTC.

The chain combines TRBV10-3 with TRBJ1-5; 9 nucleotides line up with TRBD1. This CDR3 has 13 amino acids. The trim removed 6 bases at V and 7 bases at J, leaving 4 bases unmatched. CDR1 and CDR2 (germline): ENHRY, SYGVKD. CDR3 protein: CAIRSDRGQPQHF. The CDR3 DNA sequence: TGTGCCATCAGAAGTGACAGGGGGCAGCCCCAGCATTTT.

This chain connects TRBV7-3 to TRBJ2-1, with D perhaps matching TRBD1 (5 bases). Germline loops: CDR1 SGHTA, CDR2 FQGTGA. The CDR3 consists of 11 residues. The V gene lost 5 bases and the J gene lost 10 bases, with 9 bases spanning the gap. Here the CDR3 reads CASSQTEEQFF. The CDR3 coding sequence is TGTGCCAGCAGCCAGACAGAAGAGCAGTTCTTC.

V and J are TRBV2 and TRBJ2-4, with a weak D call TRBD2 (6 bases). CDR3 length: 16 amino acids. Between the trimmed V and J ends, which lost 6 bases and 0 bases, there was a span of 15 bases. Per the germline V gene, CDR1 is SNHLY and CDR2 is FYNNEI. CDR3 bases: TGTGCCAGCAGCGCGGGGCCTCACCTAGCCAAAAACATTCAGTACTTC. Amino acids: CASSAGPHLAKNIQYF. The whole variable domain, remainder taken from reference TRBV2 and TRBJ2-4, is EPEVTQTPSHQVTQMGQEVILRCVPISNHLYFYWYRQILGQKVEFLVSFYNNEISEKSEIFDDQFSVERPDGSNFTLKIRSTKLEDSAMYFCASSAGPHLAKNIQYFGAGTRLSVL.

The V gene is TRBV5-6, the J gene TRBJ2-7, with D maybe TRBD2 (6 bases). Germline CDR1 and CDR2: SGHDT and YYEEEE. CDR3 length equals 16 residues. V lost 1 base and J 5 bases, leaving 19 bases between the germline ends. Written as DNA, the CDR3 is TGTGCCAGCAGCTTGAAGGATCGGGCGCGGGAAAACGAGCAGTACTTC. It translates to CASSLKDRARENEQYF.

The chain is built from TRBV28 and TRBJ2-5; TRBD2 might be the D (6 bases). The J call may be incorrect, as the DNA end agrees better with TRBJ2-7. This CDR3 spans 12 amino acids. CDR1 and CDR2 (germline): MDHEN, SYDVKM. The CDR3 reads CASREGVYEQYF. CDR3 nucleotides: TGTGCCAGCAGGGAGGGAGTCTACGAGCAGTACTTC.

The chain uses TRBV2 and TRBJ1-1; TRBD1 might be the D (6 bases). This CDR3 spans 12 amino acids. CDR1 is SNHLY and CDR2 is FYNNEI in the germline V gene. V was shortened by 3 bases and J by 11 bases, with 13 bases between the two germline ends. The DNA of the CDR3 is TGTGCCAGCAGTGATGGGGGCTTTCAGGCTTTCTTT. It yields the protein CASSDGGFQAFF.

This clone has just one count. The genes are TRBV19 and TRBJ2-2; the match to TRBD2 covers 9 bases. Germline V gene lookup returns CDR1 LNHDA and CDR2 SQIVND (reference sequence). The CDR3 totals 14 residues. V was pared by 3 bases and J by 8 bases, with 4 bases of the junction left unmatched. The CDR3 reads CASSMAGGSGELFF. The CDR3, as DNA: TGTGCCAGTAGTATGGCGGGAGGGTCAGGGGAGCTGTTTTTT.

The chain is built from TRBV18 and TRBJ1-3; tentatively, D is TRBD1 (5 bases). Trimming shortened V by 5 bases and J by 0 bases, and 11 bases separated the two germline ends. The CDR3 totals 15 residues. Germline assignment: CDR1 KGHSH and CDR2 LQKENI. CDR3: CASSGDLYSGNTIYF. The CDR3 region has the DNA TGTGCCAGCTCAGGGGACTTATACTCTGGAAACACCATATATTTT.

This rearrangement joins TRBV14 to TRBJ1-2, with 11 bases aligning to TRBD1. The CDR3 is made up of 14 amino acids. Germline CDR1 reads SGHDN; CDR2 reads FVKESK. The V gene end was trimmed by 4 bases and the J gene end by 7 bases; junction bases not matched to a gene: 5. The CDR3: CASSLGQGAVGYTF. The CDR3 coding sequence is TGTGCCAGCAGCCTAGGACAGGGGGCCGTTGGCTACACCTTC. Combining the CDR3 with reference TRBV14 and TRBJ1-2 gives the whole variable domain EAGVTQFPSHSVIEKGQTVTLRCDPISGHDNLYWYRRVMGKEIKFLLHFVKESKQDESGMPNNRFLAERTGGTYSTLKVQPAELEDSGVYFCASSLGQGAVGYTFGSGTRLTVV.

The J gene is TRBJ2-7, the V gene TRBV7-2, with D possibly matching TRBD2 (6 bases). Germline V gene data show CDR1 as SGHTA and CDR2 as FQGNSA. V was trimmed by 1 base and J by 4 bases, leaving 11 bases between them. The CDR3 length is 14 residues. CDR3 coding DNA: TGTGCCAGCAGCTTAGGGGGACTGAGGTACGAGCAGTACTTC. Its protein product is CASSLGGLRYEQYF.